Sequencing of this TCR beta chain was carried out in a study of CD8+CD57+ T cells in acquired aplastic anemia. In the study overall: Sorted CD4+ and CD8+ cells yielded DNA averaging about 3.2 ug.

Per the germline V gene, CDR1 is SGHRS and CDR2 is YFSETQ. The CDR3 is 14 residues long. Deletions cut 4 bases from V and 3 bases from J, with 13 bases between. Whole-study findings and limits: With respect to CD8+ Simpson's diversity, patients and controls did not differ significantly. Found in both controls and patients were some 30 CD8+ CDR3 sequences.

Profiling that covered TCR beta VDJ and CDR3 relied on genomic DNA as its template. TCRdb redid the calling of the reads with MiXCR, one entry per CDR3 protein. The sample includes a few hundred thousand distinct CDR3 sequences, about 56% of them seen just once. This clonotype has at least ten counts. Its antigen is undetermined. Sample: sorted CD4+, CD8+, or CD8+CD57+ T cells (not recorded which) from PBMCs. The chain carries TRBV5-1 and TRBJ1-1, with D perhaps TRBD1 (6 bases). This TCR was sampled from a human donor with severe aplastic anemia or a healthy control (not recorded which). The CDR3 DNA sequence: TGCGCCAGCAGCCCCTCGGGGGCCGACACTGAAGCTTTCTTT. Its translation is CASSPSGADTEAFF.